What follows is one T cell receptor beta chain and its context. Its antigen is currently not known. Base qualities were left out, and no much larger clone turns up one base away. The data derive from a study of shared T cell receptors in the human thymus (dated by TCRdb to the early 2020s). Regarding the complete study: The study examined how self-reactive, shared T-cell receptor alpha chains are generated in the human thymus.

Library method: the immunoSEQ multiplex PCR assay. TCRdb limited this immuneACCESS table to in-frame rearrangements with V and J called. A share of clones is missing; checked studies link under half to unresolved V genes, and the rest is unexplained. This sample comprises almost 550,000 clones, around 78% of them detected only once. The leading ten clones occupy more than 0.01% of the sample. CDR1 and CDR2 are read off the germline V gene as SGHRS and YFSETQ. Germline trimming: 7 bases from V, 2 bases from J; junction bases outside gene matches: 11. Reading from cysteine to phenylalanine, the CDR3 counts 15 amino acids. Here the CDR3 DNA is all that survives: 45 bases in frame from base 1. In addition, the sample was reused for a study of human thymus T cells. As the second study states: In Finland, the donors were immunologically healthy infants who were having open corrective cardiac surgery for congenital heart defects. Thymus tissue was obtained as surgical resects removed during corrective cardiac surgery. Usage of V and J gene segments appeared to be biased in both the thymic and the peripheral blood repertoires. Highly overlapping thymic TCR repertoires among unrelated individuals were reported in the related research. The study described the TCR alpha and beta repertoires in under 10 infant thymus samples and a handful of matching peripheral blood samples. Donor ages ranged from about 7 to 244 days, and the cohort comprised roughly 6 male and two female infants. Thymocytes were freed from the tissue by mechanical means and kept at -70 degrees C as pellets of roughly 9-30 million cells. A QIAsymphony instrument was used to extract genomic DNA from frozen cell pellets. Using the immunoSEQ multiplex PCR assay, the TCRB and TCRAD loci were amplified from a standardized quantity of quality-controlled genomic DNA. The amplicons spanned the V(D)J region and were long enough to cover the CDR3 and allow V and J genes to be identified. The commercial immunoSEQ service was used to sequence amplicons on an Illumina platform. Primer bias and sequencing errors were corrected as previously described, and TCRAD and TCRB were defined on the basis of the IMGT database. The repertoires were analysed using immunoSEQ Analyzer 3.0 and VDJTools for basic statistics, V/J segment usage, diversity estimates, rarefaction and pairwise overlap. Diversity was estimated using the Chao1, ChaoE, Efron-Thisted, Shannon and inverse Simpson indices, and was also estimated on datasets down-sampled to the size of the smallest sample. Repertoire overlap was determined by strict matching of CDR3 nucleotide sequence, V gene and J gene, and Jaccard-based multidimensional scaling clustering was applied. On average, thymus samples yielded around 850,000 unique TCRB clonotypes, whereas blood samples yielded 70,000 to 100,000.

The rearrangement joined TRBV5-1 to TRBJ2-5; 7 central bases correspond to TRBD1. Sequences were obtained from thymocytes. The TCR comes from a boy in the first two years of life with a congenital heart defect. Donor details come from another sample of the same person, matched by shared clones. In nucleotide form, the sequence is TGCGCCAGCGGATCAGCCCCGGGACAGCAAGAGACCCAGTACTTC. Translation gives CASGSAPGQQETQYF.